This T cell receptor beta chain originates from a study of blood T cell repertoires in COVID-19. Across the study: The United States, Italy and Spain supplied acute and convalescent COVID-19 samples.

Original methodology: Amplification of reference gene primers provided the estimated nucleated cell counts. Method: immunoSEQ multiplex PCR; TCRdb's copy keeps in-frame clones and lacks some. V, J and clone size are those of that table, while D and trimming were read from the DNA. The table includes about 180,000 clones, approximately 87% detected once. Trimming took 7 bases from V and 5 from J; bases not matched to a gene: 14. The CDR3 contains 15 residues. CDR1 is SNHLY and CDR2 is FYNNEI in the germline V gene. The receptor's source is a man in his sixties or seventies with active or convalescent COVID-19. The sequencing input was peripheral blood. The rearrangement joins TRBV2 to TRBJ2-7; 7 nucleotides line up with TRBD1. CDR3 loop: CASKEVQGIINEQYF. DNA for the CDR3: TGTGCCAGCAAGGAAGTACAGGGGATAATCAACGAGCAGTACTTC.